Presented here are 10 T cell receptor beta chains from one specimen sequenced in a study of OX40 agonist ivuxolimab in advanced cancers. Libraries were constructed by the immunoSEQ multiplex PCR assay. What TCRdb holds here is the immuneACCESS table cut down to in-frame rearrangements. Part of the clones is not present; checked against another copy, under half of the missing clones reflect an unresolved V gene, and the others are unexplained. This sample gives about 88,000 clones in total; roughly 85% of them show up just once. The ten largest clones take up 0.2% to 0.25% of the sample. The sequenced sample was CD4+ or CD8+ T cells sorted from blood, obtained in a trial of the OX40 agonist ivuxolimab. The receptors derive from an adult with an advanced solid tumor such as melanoma, head and neck, liver or kidney cancer.

This clone was found once. The chain employs TRBV15 and TRBJ2-1; no firm D call. The CDR3 is 15 amino acids. V lost 2 bases to trimming and J lost 2 bases, with 10 bases between them. Germline loops: CDR1 LNHNV, CDR2 YYDKDF (reference sequence). The CDR3 reads CATSRPADAYNEQFF. The DNA for the CDR3 is TGTGCCACCAGCAGACCCGCCGATGCCTACAATGAGCAGTTCTTC.

The chain carries TRBV18 and TRBJ1-1; D unclear. The V end lost 6 bases, the J end lost 0 bases, and 14 bases lay between the germline ends. Looked up from germline, CDR1 is KGHSH and CDR2 is LQKENI. This CDR3 contains 15 residues. CDR3 region: CASSPARGVNTEAFF. The CDR3 DNA sequence: TGTGCCAGCTCCCCAGCTCGGGGTGTGAACACTGAAGCTTTCTTT. Together with reference TRBV18 and TRBJ1-1, the CDR3 gives the full variable domain: NAGVMQNPRHLVRRRGQEARLRCSPMKGHSHVYWYRQLPEEGLKFMVYLQKENIIDESGMPKERFSAEFPKEGPSILRIQQVVRGDSAAYFCASSPARGVNTEAFFGQGTRLTVV.

The CDR3 nucleotides are TGTGCCAGCAGTTACTCGATTAACAGGGGGGTGGAGACCCAGTACTTC. This codes for CASSYSINRGVETQYF. This chain uses TRBV6-5 with TRBJ2-5, with 8 bases identical to TRBD1. The CDR3 is made up of 16 amino acids. With V trimmed by 0 bases and J by 5 bases, 8 bases remained unmatched. The germline CDR1 and CDR2 sequences are MNHEY and SVGAGI.

The chain links TRBV7-9 to TRBJ1-1; TRBD1 agrees at 11 bases. The CDR3 has 15 amino acids. Looked up from germline, CDR1 is SEHNR and CDR2 is FQNEAQ (reference sequence). V dropped 10 bases and J dropped 10; count of bases not matched to a gene: 17. This chain's CDR3 is CATSPGAGQGGRAFF. DNA for the CDR3: TGTGCCACCAGTCCCGGAGCGGGACAGGGGGGTCGAGCTTTCTTT. Full variable domain (outside the CDR3, taken from reference TRBV7-9 and TRBJ1-1): DTGVSQNPRHKITKRGQNVTFRCDPISEHNRLYWYRQTLGQGPEFLTYFQNEAQLEKSRLLSDRFSAERPKGSFSTLEIQRTEQGDSAMYLCATSPGAGQGGRAFFGQGTRLTVV.

The V gene is TRBV5-1, the J gene TRBJ2-1; 11 bases align to TRBD2. V was clipped by 3 bases and J by 10 bases; unmatched bases: 12. There are 16 residues in the CDR3. Per germline, CDR1 SGHRS and CDR2 YFSETQ. CDR3 loop: CASSWGVAGGPEEQFF. CDR3 DNA sequence: TGCGCCAGCAGCTGGGGGGTAGCGGGAGGGCCCGAGGAGCAGTTCTTC.

The count of this clone is one. The gene calls are TRBV25-1 and TRBJ1-3, with 7 positions matching TRBD1. The CDR3 has 15 residues. The trim removed 5 bases at V and 5 bases at J, leaving 9 bases unmatched. CDR1 and CDR2 from the germline V gene are MGHDK and SYGVNS. The CDR3 DNA reads TGTGCCAGCAGTCCTACGACAGGGAGGAGAAACACCATATATTTT. Translation: CASSPTTGRRNTIYF.

This clone appeared a few times. This chain uses TRBV2 with TRBJ1-2; D is uncertain. Germline V gene data show CDR1 as SNHLY and CDR2 as FYNNEI. With 8 bases removed from V and 5 bases from J, the gap between germline ends came to 18 bases. There are 14 residues in the CDR3. In nucleotides, the CDR3 is TGTGCCAGCGGCGAGTCCGCGAAGCAGTATGGCTACACCTTC. It translates to CASGESAKQYGYTF.

This chain joins TRBV5-6 and TRBJ1-5; D unclear. The V gene's germline CDR1 is SGHDT and CDR2 YYEEEE. This CDR3 comprises 13 residues. V gave up 2 bases and J gave up 0 bases, with 3 bases separating them. CDR3 sequence reads: CASSFNSNQPQHF. DNA of the CDR3: TGTGCCAGCAGCTTTAATAGCAATCAGCCCCAGCATTTT.

The chain links TRBV19 to TRBJ1-5, with no clear D. The CDR3 consists of 18 residues. The V end was cut by 0 bases, the J end by 2 bases, with 17 bases between. CDR1 is LNHDA, CDR2 SQIVND, per germline (reference sequence). The CDR3 sequence is CASSIDGLGGKGNQPQHF. Written as DNA, the CDR3 is TGTGCCAGTAGTATAGATGGGTTGGGCGGAAAGGGCAATCAGCCCCAGCATTTT.

The chain links TRBV6-4 to TRBJ2-7; 8 bases are a match to TRBD1. Germline V gene lookup returns CDR1 MRHNA and CDR2 SNTAGT. The CDR3 runs to 18 residues. The J segment lost 2 bases and the V segment lost 0 bases, leaving 12 bases of the junction unmatched. The CDR3 DNA follows: TGTGCCAGCAGTGACTCGGTATACAGGGGGTTAAAGCCCTACGAGCAGTACGTC. Encoded protein: CASSDSVYRGLKPYEQYV.